The T cell receptor (beta chain) described here comes from a study of cytomegalovirus exposure and HLA in healthy donors. Study-wide results and caveats: In a later analysis, an Asian-associated ancestry cluster reportedly showed fewer N-insertions than the roughly 730-donor mean. The study found most TCR sequences rare, yet found some public TCRs in many donors. Most TCR beta V segments were productive about 90% or about 30% of the time in an earlier analysis.

The primer mix had 60 Vbeta and 13 Jbeta primers. Libraries were prepared by immunoSEQ multiplex PCR; TCRdb keeps only in-frame clonotypes and omits some of them. The sample is made up of 95,000 to 150,000 clones, and the top ten hold 2.5% to 3% of it. Concerning this clone: Antigen specificity is unknown.

Trimming removed 2 bases from V and 5 bases from J, with 4 bases in between. The CDR3 length is 11 residues. The germline V gene encodes CDR1 SGHDT and CDR2 YYEEEE. The chain recombines TRBV5-6 with TRBJ1-2; D is unclear. The specimen sequenced was PBMCs. The origin of this receptor is a man aged 25-40 years in good health and CMV-seronegative. The CDR3 loop reads CASSFGYGYTF. CDR3 nucleotide sequence: TGTGCCAGCAGCTTCGGGTATGGCTACACCTTC. Complete variable domain (other parts from reference TRBV5-6 and TRBJ1-2): DAGVTQSPTHLIKTRGQQVTLRCSPKSGHDTVSWYQQALGQGPQFIFQYYEEEERQRGNFPDRFSGHQFPNYSSELNVNALLLGDSALYLCASSFGYGYTFGSGTRLTVV.